This T cell receptor (beta chain) originates from a study of beta chain features in type 1 diabetes. Study results and caveats: The study found fewer insertions and more deletions at VDJ junctions in type 1 diabetes patients. Using cDNA template may skew counts toward highly expressing activated cells. People with Type 1 diabetes carried modestly yet significantly shorter TCRB CDR3s in all four CD4+ subsets. A PCR bias possibly favoring shorter templates would apply equally to patients and controls.

For this clone: Its antigen is still unknown.

Isolated RNA was reverse transcribed in full, so expressed TCRB transcripts were sequenced. Clones were read by immunoSEQ multiplex PCR, and TCRdb kept only the in-frame ones, dropping some. Here the sample spans 120,000 or so clones, around 15% being singletons. Averaging approximately 0.11 L, one heparinised blood draw came from each individual donor. The sample taken for sequencing was central memory CD4+ T cells from blood. The TCR was taken from a man between 18 and 29 years old with type 1 diabetes.

The CDR3 bases are TGCGCCAGCACCCGGGGGGAGGCCTACGAGCAGTACTTC. Residues: CASTRGEAYEQYF. V and J are TRBV5-1 and TRBJ2-7; the match to TRBD2 covers 7 bases. V lost 6 bases, J lost 2 bases, and 5 bases stayed unmatched. The germline V gene encodes CDR1 SGHRS and CDR2 YFSETQ. The CDR3 contains 13 residues.